This entry describes one TCR beta chain. This record comes from a study of blood T cell repertoires in COVID-19. Study at large: Specimens from acute and convalescent COVID-19 originated in the United States, Italy and Spain.

Participant age was roughly 18 to 95 years, and participants resided in roughly 25 US areas. The assay was immunoSEQ multiplex PCR, and TCRdb's table has in-frame clones only and misses some. The sample has about 330,000 clones, approximately 88% seen once. Deletions cut 6 bases from V and 3 bases from J, with 15 bases between. In germline, CDR1 is MNHEY, CDR2 SVGAGI. The CDR3 contains 15 residues. The source material was PBMCs or T cells enriched from blood (not recorded which). The V and J genes are TRBV6-5 and TRBJ1-3, with unresolved D. The sequence was collected from a man under 40 who had recovered from COVID-19. The CDR3: CASSQDLSIGNTIYF. The CDR3 nucleotides are TGTGCCAGCAGCCAGGACTTATCAATTGGAAACACCATATATTTT.